A selection of T cell receptor beta chains follows, all from one sample in a study of naive and memory T cell subsets. TCRdb fed the 5' RACE reads into MiXCR, producing one record per CDR3 protein. Here the sample spans tens of thousands of distinct CDR3 sequences, more than 7% being singletons. Receptors originate from a male donor in good health. Both conserved end residues are part of each CDR3. The D gene is left open where the match is weak. Only part of the rows carry a size: once, few, many, or a class if the clone is expanded.

cdr3_nt cdr3_aa d_call j_call clone_size v_call
TGCGCCAGCAGCCCAGGGGGTGGCCTTTCCTACGAGCAGTACTTC CASSPGGGLSYEQYF TRBD1 TRBJ2-7 many TRBV4-1
TGTGCCAGCAGCTGGGGGTTCTCTGGGGTCTATCAGCCCCAGCATTTT CASSWGFSGVYQPQHF NA TRBJ1-5 NA TRBV5-5
TGTGCCAGCTCACCGAATAGGGACAGGGATACCTACGAGCAGTACTTC CASSPNRDRDTYEQYF TRBD1 TRBJ2-7 few TRBV18
TGTGCCAGCTCACAGCAGGAAACTGAAGCTTTCTTT CASSQQETEAFF NA TRBJ1-1 NA TRBV18
TGTGCCAGCACCGTCGGTTTGGTCGGGGAGCTGTTTTTT CASTVGLVGELFF NA TRBJ2-2 many TRBV9
TGCGCCAGCAGCGACAACTCTGGGGCCAACGTCCTGACTTTC CASSDNSGANVLTF NA TRBJ2-6 NA TRBV5-1
TGTGCCAGCTCACCACCTCCGGATATTCGGACTGAAGCTTTCTTT CASSPPPDIRTEAFF NA TRBJ1-1 few TRBV18
TGTGCCAGCAGTGACGGACAGGGGTGGTTTCAGCCCCAGCATTTT CASSDGQGWFQPQHF TRBD1 TRBJ1-5 NA TRBV25-1
TGTGCCAGCTCTCAGGGGTTTACTGAAGCTTTCTTT CASSQGFTEAFF NA TRBJ1-1 many TRBV18
TGTGCCAGCAGCTTGTCCCTAGGTCAGCCCCAGCATTTT CASSLSLGQPQHF NA TRBJ1-5 few TRBV7-2
TGTGCCAGCAGCATAGCGGGATTGGGAACGGATGGCTACACCTTC CASSIAGLGTDGYTF NA TRBJ1-2 few TRBV7-8
TGTGCCATCAGTGAGTCGTGGAGGAACACTGAAGCTTTCTTT CAISESWRNTEAFF NA TRBJ1-1 few TRBV10-3
TGTGCCAGCAGTGGAACTAGCGGGTCGGGCAGCACAGATACGCAGTATTTT CASSGTSGSGSTDTQYF TRBD2 TRBJ2-3 medium-sized TRBV12-3/TRBV12-4
TGCAGCGTTGAGGAAGGGGGCGCCTACAATGAGCAGTTCTTC CSVEEGGAYNEQFF TRBD1 TRBJ2-1 many TRBV29-1
TGTGCCAGCAGCTCGGGACAGGGGGAGTTTGGCGAGCAGTACTTC CASSSGQGEFGEQYF TRBD1 TRBJ2-7 NA TRBV13
TGTGCCAGCAGGGGTCTAACGAAAGAGCAGTACTTC CASRGLTKEQYF NA TRBJ2-7 many TRBV27
TGTGCCAGCAGCTTAGCCCCGGGGGGGGCGGGGCAGCAGGGTACGCAGTATTTT CASSLAPGGAGQQGTQYF TRBD2 TRBJ2-3 many TRBV7-6
TGTGCCAGCAGTTCCGCTGGGGCAGGAGATAATTCACCCCTCCACTTT CASSSAGAGDNSPLHF NA TRBJ1-6 many TRBV28
TGCAGTGCTAGCGGGGGCTACGAGCAGTACTTC CSASGGYEQYF NA TRBJ2-7 many TRBV20-1
TGCAGCGGGACAGTTAAGTACAATGAGCAGTTCTTC CSGTVKYNEQFF NA TRBJ2-1 many TRBV29-1
TGTGCCAGCTCACCAGGGGGGGGGTCTCATCAGCCCCAGCATTTT CASSPGGGSHQPQHF NA TRBJ1-5 few TRBV18
TGTGCCAGCAGTTATACGGGCCACGGGTTGCTAGCGGGGATCTACAATGAGCAGTTCTTC CASSYTGHGLLAGIYNEQFF TRBD2 TRBJ2-1 many TRBV6-2/TRBV6-3
TGTGCCAGCAGCCAATCGGAGATCTCTGGGGCCAACGTCCTGACTTTC CASSQSEISGANVLTF NA TRBJ2-6 many TRBV3-1
TGTGCCAGCAGTGAATCGGGTGTGCCGCAGTATTTT CASSESGVPQYF NA TRBJ2-3 NA TRBV2
TGTGCCAGCACGTCGATCTCTGGAAACACCATATATTTT CASTSISGNTIYF NA TRBJ1-3 many TRBV7-8
TGTGCCAGCAGCTTAGATCCGGCAGATAATAATTCACCCCTCCACTTT CASSLDPADNNSPLHF NA TRBJ1-6 many TRBV11-2
TGTGCCAGCAGCCAACTCAACAGTCCCTACGAGCAGTACTTC CASSQLNSPYEQYF NA TRBJ2-7 NA TRBV3-1
TGTGCCAGCAGCCAAGATTACAGGGCTAAGCAGTACTTC CASSQDYRAKQYF NA TRBJ2-7 many TRBV14
TGTGCCAGCAGCTCCACGACAGGGGATGGCTACACCTTC CASSSTTGDGYTF TRBD1 TRBJ1-2 NA TRBV7-8
TGTGCCAGCAGTTACTCGATTGCGGGGGAGCTCCAAGAGACCCAGTACTTC CASSYSIAGELQETQYF TRBD2 TRBJ2-5 NA TRBV6-5
TGTGCCAGCAATAAGGTACTGGTTAACAATGAGCAGTTCTTC CASNKVLVNNEQFF NA TRBJ2-1 many TRBV11-2
TGTGCCAGCAGTAGGACAGTTCCTAACTATGGCTACACCTTC CASSRTVPNYGYTF NA TRBJ1-2 few TRBV6-5
TGCGCCAGCAGCGGCGGGGGAGCCAACCCTACGACCTACGAGCAGTGCTTC CASSGGGANPTTYEQCF TRBD2 TRBJ2-7 NA TRBV5-1
TGTGCCAGCATAGGGAACGGGGGGTACACTGAAGCTTTCTTT CASIGNGGYTEAFF NA TRBJ1-1 NA TRBV6-5
TGTGCCAGCAGCTCCGTAGGGACTAGCGGGAGGAGCGAGCAGTACTTC CASSSVGTSGRSEQYF TRBD2 TRBJ2-7 few TRBV5-6
TGCAGTGCTACCGTGGGGGGGCTTGAGACCCAGTACTTC CSATVGGLETQYF NA TRBJ2-5 NA TRBV20-1
TGTGCCAGCAGCGGTCGGGAATCCGGGGAGCTGTTTTTT CASSGRESGELFF NA TRBJ2-2 many TRBV3-1
TGTGCCACCAGCGGGGGGGCTAGCAATCAGCCCCAGCATTTT CATSGGASNQPQHF NA TRBJ1-5 many TRBV15
TGCAGCGTTGGGGACTCACACTTCCCCTACGAGCAGTACTTC CSVGDSHFPYEQYF NA TRBJ2-7 many TRBV29-1
TGTGCCAGCAGCTTAGGCCCGGCTAATTCACCCCTCCACTTT CASSLGPANSPLHF NA TRBJ1-6 many TRBV7-8
TGTGCCAGCAGCCCGGGACAGGGGTATAGCACCGGGGAGCTGTTTTTT CASSPGQGYSTGELFF TRBD1 TRBJ2-2 many TRBV11-2
TGTGCCAGCAGGGAAGAAGGGGGCCGACAGGGGAGCTCCTACAATGAGCAGTTCTTC CASREEGGRQGSSYNEQFF NA TRBJ2-1 few TRBV21-1
TGTGCCAGCAACCCCTTCGACGTCACAGATACGCAGTATTTT CASNPFDVTDTQYF NA TRBJ2-3 many TRBV7-9
TGTGCCAGCAGGACTAGCGGATTCACAGATACGCAGTATTTT CASRTSGFTDTQYF TRBD2 TRBJ2-3 NA TRBV2